These T cell receptor beta chains were read from a single sample in a study of blood T cell repertoires in COVID-19. The data were produced by immunoSEQ multiplex PCR, yet TCRdb's version contains in-frame clones alone and is incomplete. The sample lists approximately 210,000 clones, more than 65% occurring once. The specimen was peripheral blood. Receptor source: an elderly woman with acute or convalescent COVID-19. Each CDR3 is given with its conserved first and last residue.

cdr3_aa	v_call
CASGDRGRIYGYTF	TRBV27
CAIMSADSYEQYF	TRBV10-3
CASSAGGWTEAFF	TRBV6-5
CASSQDRMYSNQPQHF	TRBV18
CASSLDRVGNTIYF	TRBV5-1
CASSPPDRVEYGYTF	TRBV4-1
CASSQGAVQFF	TRBV3-1/TRBV3-2
CAISGDRSPGELFF	TRBV10-3
CASSLRQGTYGYTF	TRBV28
CASSLSGTGGDYEQYF	TRBV18
CASSSPDGMRVQETQYF	TRBV7-8
CASSLGAAYEQYF	TRBV19
CASKEYRGSTEAFF	TRBV19
CASSIQRVPEAFF	TRBV7-2
CASSLGGGPNQPQHF	TRBV7-9
CSVSDSGGSPLHF	TRBV29-1
CASSLAPVSPLGYTF	TRBV5-6
CASSLPPGQPTSYEQYF	TRBV7-3
CSARGNDGYTF	TRBV20-1
CASSQVILAGAEQFF	TRBV3-1/TRBV3-2
CASSTDRDAGELFF	TRBV7-8
CASSLRQGRNSPLHF	TRBV3-1/TRBV3-2
CASSPQRGGLTDTQYF	TRBV9
CASSARGHYSNQPQHF	TRBV9
CASSRFKGQGYEKLFF	TRBV19
CASSALREHNEQFF	TRBV18
CASSALIGAFF	TRBV2
CASSLRGPDGNTIYF	TRBV27
CASSFGGLSINTGELFF	TRBV5-5
CASSYLQGRGAFF	TRBV6-5
CASSLGPGGIETQYF	TRBV7-7
CASSYSGQGNTEAFF	TRBV6-5
CASSQVIGSGGVRDTQYF	TRBV4-1
CASSFSIGTGSYEQYF	TRBV7-2
CASSPRIAGGYEQFF	TRBV11-2
CASSIGQPGNEQYF	TRBV19
CASSLDGQGQPYEQYF	TRBV5-4
CASSVGGVGVTEAFF	TRBV9
CATRGVMHEQFF	TRBV19
CASSQDLAFYEQYF	TRBV4-2